The rows below give T cell receptor beta chains drawn from one sample of a study of blood T cell repertoires in COVID-19. TCRdb keeps only in-frame clones here, not all; method: immunoSEQ multiplex PCR. The data hold roughly 190,000 clones, with roughly 94% observed a single time. The sample comprised peripheral blood. These receptor sequences come from a man aged 25-45 years with COVID-19, enrolled during active disease. Both conserved end residues are part of each CDR3. The D gene is left open where the match is weak. Part of the rows lack a size; the others show once, few, many or a class for expanded clones.

v_gene,d_gene,abundance,j_gene,CDR3nt,CDR3aa
TRBV24-1,TRBD1,.,TRBJ1-4,TGTGCCACCAGTGACCCATCCAAGTCACAGGGGATATACGAAAAACTGTTTTTT,CATSDPSKSQGIYEKLFF
TRBV7-2,TRBD1,.,TRBJ1-5,TGTGCCAGCAGCTTAGAGGGACAGTCCTATAGCAATCAGCCCCAGCATTTT,CASSLEGQSYSNQPQHF
TRBV19,.,.,TRBJ1-1,TGTGCCAGTAGTTCCCCTCAGGGATCGGTAACTGAAGCTTTCTTT,CASSSPQGSVTEAFF
TRBV11-3,TRBD2,.,TRBJ2-1,TGTGCCAGCAGCAGAAGCGGGGGGGCGCGGAATGAGCAGTTCTTC,CASSRSGGARNEQFF
TRBV19,.,.,TRBJ2-3,TGTGCCAGTAGTATTTTGAGGGCGACAGATACGCAGTATTTT,CASSILRATDTQYF
TRBV3-1/TRBV3-2,.,.,TRBJ1-1,TGTGCCAGCAGCCAAGAATGGAGAGACACTGAAGCTTTCTTT,CASSQEWRDTEAFF
TRBV4-1,TRBD1,.,TRBJ1-4,TGCGCCAGCAGCCAATTGGAACAGGGGGCGAAGAAACTGTTTTTT,CASSQLEQGAKKLFF
TRBV2,.,.,TRBJ1-5,TGTGCCACAAAAGAGGGGGGGTATAGCAATCAGCCCCAGCATTTT,CATKEGGYSNQPQHF
TRBV5-4,.,.,TRBJ2-1,TGTGCCAGCAGCTTGGCCGGCAGGAGGAATGAGCAGTTCTTC,CASSLAGRRNEQFF
TRBV5-1,.,.,TRBJ1-6,TGCGCCAGCAGCTTGGCAGGGGTTCGCTATAATTCACCCCTCCACTTT,CASSLAGVRYNSPLHF
TRBV2,TRBD1,.,TRBJ1-6,TGTGCCAGCAGTCAACAGGGGATTAAGGATTCACCCCTCCACTTT,CASSQQGIKDSPLHF
TRBV6-5,.,once,TRBJ2-4,TGTGCCAGCAGTTCCCGAGGATTAGCCAAAAACATTCAGTACTTC,CASSSRGLAKNIQYF
TRBV23-1,.,.,TRBJ2-1,TGCGCCAGCCTACAGGGATCCTACAATGAGCAGTTCTTC,CASLQGSYNEQFF
TRBV6-1,.,.,TRBJ1-2,TGTGCCAGCAGACTTGACAGTAACTATGGCTACACCTTC,CASRLDSNYGYTF
TRBV5-4,.,.,TRBJ2-7,TGTGCCAGCAGCACAATTGGGACTGCCCTTGGGCAGTACTTC,CASSTIGTALGQYF
TRBV5-1,TRBD1,.,TRBJ2-3,TGCGCCAGCAGCATACAGGGGATGGGTGATACGCAGTATTTT,CASSIQGMGDTQYF
TRBV6-5,.,.,TRBJ2-1,TGTGCCAGCAGTACTGTATATCGGAATGAGCAGTTCTTC,CASSTVYRNEQFF
TRBV21-1,.,.,TRBJ1-5,TGTGCCAGCAGCAACGAGGGCAGGCAGCCCCAGCATTTT,CASSNEGRQPQHF
TRBV14,.,.,TRBJ1-1,TGTGCCAGCAGCCAAGACAGTGAAGCTTTCTTT,CASSQDSEAFF
TRBV12-3/TRBV12-4,.,.,TRBJ2-7,TGTGCCAGCAGCTTGGACACTACCTACGAGCAGTACTTC,CASSLDTTYEQYF
TRBV7-6,.,once,TRBJ1-2,TGTGCCAGCAGCTTAGCGGGGGCCGCTGGCTACACCTTC,CASSLAGAAGYTF
TRBV5-6,TRBD1,.,TRBJ2-1,TGTGCCAGCAGCTTGCCCTCGGGGACAGGGAGCATAGATGAGCAGTTCTTC,CASSLPSGTGSIDEQFF
TRBV7-9,.,.,TRBJ1-5,TGTGCCAGCGCAGGGGGCAATCAGCCCCAGCATTTT,CASAGGNQPQHF
TRBV10-3,.,.,TRBJ2-5,TGTGCCATCGGGGGGAACCAAGAGACCCAGTACTTC,CAIGGNQETQYF
TRBV18,TRBD1,.,TRBJ2-5,TGTGCCAGCTCACCAACCGGACAGGGGGGTTGGGAGACCCAGTACTTC,CASSPTGQGGWETQYF
TRBV7-2,.,.,TRBJ2-3,TGTGCCAGCAGGTCGGGATTCGCCACAGATACGCAGTATTTT,CASRSGFATDTQYF
TRBV27,.,.,TRBJ1-2,TGTGCCAGCAGTTTATCGATAGAGAGCAGGGTGGCTGGCTACACCTTC,CASSLSIESRVAGYTF
TRBV27,TRBD1,.,TRBJ1-1,TGTGCCAGCAGTTCCGGGACAGGGGTCTTTTCCACTGAAGCTTTCTTT,CASSSGTGVFSTEAFF
TRBV2,TRBD1,.,TRBJ1-1,TGTGCCAGCGGAACAGGGGCGCTGGTGGCCCCAGAAGCTTTCTTT,CASGTGALVAPEAFF
TRBV19,.,.,TRBJ1-2,TGTGCCAGTAGTATCGTCGGGCGGGATGGCTACACCTTC,CASSIVGRDGYTF
TRBV5-1,TRBD1,.,TRBJ2-7,TGCGCCAGCAGCACTGGACAGGATGGGGAGTACTTC,CASSTGQDGEYF
TRBV5-1,.,.,TRBJ2-1,TGCGCCAGCAGCTTGGCCGAAGGGGGAGGGGTCTCCTACAATGAGCAGTTCTTC,CASSLAEGGGVSYNEQFF
TRBV7-9,TRBD1,.,TRBJ1-4,TGTGCCAGCAGTCGTTTGCCGGGACAGGGCTACGAAAAACTGTTTTTT,CASSRLPGQGYEKLFF
TRBV6-2/TRBV6-3,TRBD1,.,TRBJ1-5,TGTGCCAGCAGTTACCCGAGGGTGGGCAGGGGGCATCAGCCCCAGCATTTT,CASSYPRVGRGHQPQHF
TRBV7-3,.,.,TRBJ2-6,TGTGCCAGCAGCTTAAGAGGGTCCCTTAACTCTGGGGCCAACGTCCTGACTTTC,CASSLRGSLNSGANVLTF
TRBV5-1,TRBD2,.,TRBJ2-7,TGCGCCAGCAGCTCCGGGACTAGCGGGGGGGCCGAGCAGTACTTC,CASSSGTSGGAEQYF
TRBV4-2,TRBD1,.,TRBJ2-2,TGTGCCAGCAGCCAAGATCAATGGCTTGGGACAGGAGACTCCGGGGAGCTGTTTTTT,CASSQDQWLGTGDSGELFF
TRBV28,.,.,TRBJ1-4,TGTGCCAGCAGTTTACGGGGGGCTACTAATGAAAAACTGTTTTTT,CASSLRGATNEKLFF
TRBV5-5,.,.,TRBJ1-3,TGTGCCAGCAGCTTGGGGCGACAGAGCTCTGGAAACACCATATATTTT,CASSLGRQSSGNTIYF
TRBV18,.,.,TRBJ1-1,TGTGCCAGCTCACCAGGGGCAATCCCGAACACTGAAGCTTTCTTT,CASSPGAIPNTEAFF
TRBV3-1/TRBV3-2,.,.,TRBJ1-1,TGTGCCAGCAGCCAAGATGACGGGAAGGGCGAGGCTGAAGCTTTCTTT,CASSQDDGKGEAEAFF
TRBV6-6,TRBD1,.,TRBJ1-6,TGTGCCAGCAGTTACGGCCAGGGGGAGCGGTCACCCCTCCACTTT,CASSYGQGERSPLHF
TRBV2,TRBD2,.,TRBJ2-7,TGTGCCAGCAGTGAACCCGGGGGGAGCTCCTACGAGCAGTACTTC,CASSEPGGSSYEQYF
TRBV15,.,.,TRBJ1-5,TGTGCCACCAGCAGAGATGGGCAGGGCGTCGGTCAGCCCCAGCATTTT,CATSRDGQGVGQPQHF
TRBV6-5,.,.,TRBJ1-2,TGTGCCAGCAGTTACTCGATGATCAGGATGGGTGGCTACACCTTC,CASSYSMIRMGGYTF
TRBV3-1/TRBV3-2,TRBD1,.,TRBJ2-7,TGTGCCAGCAGCCAGGACAGGGCCTACGAGCAGTACTTC,CASSQDRAYEQYF
TRBV28,.,.,TRBJ1-4,TGTGCCAGCTGGGGGGGGGCGACAGTCGCAACTAATGAAAAACTGTTTTTT,CASWGGATVATNEKLFF
TRBV6-5,.,.,TRBJ2-2,TGTGCCAGCAGTTATTTCCAAACAGGGCCCGGGGAGCTGTTTTTT,CASSYFQTGPGELFF
TRBV2,TRBD1,.,TRBJ2-5,TGTGCCAGCAAACACCGGGACAGGACAGAGACCCAGTACTTC,CASKHRDRTETQYF
TRBV19,TRBD1,.,TRBJ2-7,TGTGCCAGTAGTATAGGGACAGGGGGGCTCTACGAGCAGTACTTC,CASSIGTGGLYEQYF
TRBV5-1,TRBD2,.,TRBJ2-2,TGCGCCAGCAGCTTGGTCCAGCGGGGGCTCGTAGGGACCGGGGAGCTGTTTTTT,CASSLVQRGLVGTGELFF
TRBV6-1,TRBD1,once,TRBJ1-1,TGTGCCAGCAGTGAATTGGGAGACAGGGGCGCAGTCACTGAAGCTTTCTTT,CASSELGDRGAVTEAFF
TRBV27,.,.,TRBJ1-2,TGTGCCAGCAGTCCTAGGGGCTATGGCTACACCTTC,CASSPRGYGYTF
TRBV6-5,TRBD1,.,TRBJ2-7,TGTGCCAGCAGGGAGCCGGGACAGTTCGAGCAGTACTTC,CASREPGQFEQYF
TRBV10-3,TRBD1,.,TRBJ2-7,TGTGCCATCAGGCCGACAGGGACGGCTGCTGCCTACGAGCAGTACTTC,CAIRPTGTAAAYEQYF
TRBV4-1,.,.,TRBJ2-1,TGCGCCAGCAGCCAAGAAGAGGGTAGCATTGAGCAGTTCTTC,CASSQEEGSIEQFF
TRBV4-1,.,.,TRBJ2-2,TGCGCCAGCAGCCAAGCGCCAGGGGAACTCGGGGAGCTGTTTTTT,CASSQAPGELGELFF